One TCR beta chain is described in this entry. Clones were read by immunoSEQ multiplex PCR, and TCRdb kept only the in-frame ones, dropping some. There are about 160,000 clones in the sample; roughly nine tenths occur only once, and 5.5% to 6% lies in the top ten. J lost 7 bases, V lost 5 bases, and 13 bases had no gene match. Germline V gene sequence: CDR1 SGHTA, CDR2 FQGNSA. The CDR3 is 15 residues long. The data are from a study of cytomegalovirus exposure and HLA in healthy donors. This sequence was found in a woman under 40 in good health and CMV-seronegative. V gene TRBV7-2 combines with J gene TRBJ2-7; TRBD2 matches 8 bases. The material sequenced was PBMCs. DNA for the CDR3: TGTGCCAGCAGCCCACATAGCGGGAAACTACGAGAGCAGTACTTC. It translates to CASSPHSGKLREQYF. The full variable domain, in which reference TRBV7-2 and TRBJ2-7 provide the parts outside the CDR3, is GAGVSQSPSNKVTEKGKDVELRCDPISGHTALYWYRQSLGQGLEFLIYFQGNSAPDKSGLPSDRFSAERTGGSVSTLTIQRTQQEDSAVYLCASSPHSGKLREQYFGPGTRLTVT.